Listed below are T cell receptor beta chains from one sample, sequenced in a study of T cell changes during pregnancy in multiple sclerosis. Here immunoSEQ multiplex PCR was the method, and the copy in TCRdb shows in-frame clones only, minus some. The table records approximately 73,000 clones, over 85% of them present only once. The input for sequencing was CD4+ T cells from peripheral blood mononuclear cells, taken before pregnancy. These receptors were collected from a female donor with multiple sclerosis, enrolled in a pregnancy study. CDR3s include the opening cysteine and the closing phenylalanine or tryptophan. The D gene is left open where the match is weak. A clone size is listed for some rows: how often the clone was seen (once, few, many), or a class if it is expanded.

D gene,J gene,V gene,clone size,CDR3 protein,CDR3 DNA
TRBD1,TRBJ1-5,TRBV5-1,.,CASSPSGQKNQPQHF,TGCGCCAGCAGTCCCTCGGGACAGAAAAATCAGCCCCAGCATTTT
TRBD1,TRBJ2-3,TRBV7-3,.,CASSLGDRPLTDTQYF,TGTGCCAGCAGCTTGGGGGACAGGCCCCTCACAGATACGCAGTATTTT
.,TRBJ1-1,TRBV5-4,.,CASTEERGTEAFF,TGTGCCAGCACTGAGGAGAGGGGGACTGAAGCTTTCTTT
TRBD1,TRBJ1-1,TRBV7-9,.,CASSRDRVGEAFF,TGTGCCAGCAGCCGGGACAGGGTTGGTGAAGCTTTCTTT
.,TRBJ2-2,TRBV10-3,.,CASKGVANTGELFF,TGTGCCAGTAAAGGGGTTGCGAACACCGGGGAGCTGTTTTTT
TRBD2,TRBJ2-7,TRBV6-5,.,CASRGTISSYEQYF,TGTGCCAGCAGGGGGACTATTAGCTCCTACGAGCAGTACTTC
.,TRBJ2-7,TRBV9,.,CASSVAAGEFYEQYF,TGTGCCAGCAGCGTAGCGGCAGGGGAATTCTACGAGCAGTACTTC
TRBD1,TRBJ1-5,TRBV4-1,.,CASSQDVTGDQPQHF,TGCGCCAGCAGCCAAGATGTCACAGGGGATCAGCCCCAGCATTTT
TRBD1,TRBJ1-6,TRBV5-1,.,CASSFLGQGESNSPLHF,TGCGCCAGCAGCTTTCTAGGACAGGGGGAAAGTAATTCACCCCTCCACTTT
TRBD1,TRBJ1-5,TRBV6-1,few,CASSEAGQQNQPQHF,TGTGCCAGCAGTGAAGCGGGACAGCAAAATCAGCCCCAGCATTTT